Listed below are T cell receptor beta chains from one sample, sequenced in a study of blood T cell repertoires in COVID-19. Sequenced by immunoSEQ multiplex PCR; TCRdb stores in-frame clones only, minus some. The table lists more than 150,000 clones, over 75% of them singletons. The material sequenced was peripheral blood. The receptors stem from a man aged 40-55 years with active or convalescent COVID-19. CDR3s include the opening cysteine and the closing phenylalanine or tryptophan. The D gene is left open where the match is weak. Only some rows state a clone size, as once, few, many or a class for expanded clones.

d_gene | j_gene | abundance | v_gene | CDR3aa | CDR3nt
NA | TRBJ1-5 | NA | TRBV3-1/TRBV3-2 | CASSQDRVAGQPQHF | TGTGCCAGCAGCCAAGATCGGGTTGCGGGTCAGCCCCAGCATTTT
TRBD2 | TRBJ2-3 | NA | TRBV7-2 | CASSLRGGRDTQYF | TGTGCCAGCAGCTTGCGGGGGGGCCGGGATACGCAGTATTTT
NA | TRBJ2-2 | NA | TRBV5-4 | CASSFQGNTGELFF | TGTGCCAGCAGCTTTCAGGGGAACACCGGGGAGCTGTTTTTT
TRBD1 | TRBJ2-5 | NA | TRBV7-9 | CASSWITGGRETQYF | TGTGCCAGCAGCTGGATCACAGGGGGTAGGGAGACCCAGTACTTC
NA | TRBJ2-1 | NA | TRBV6-6 | CASSTGYGEQFF | TGTGCCAGCAGTACAGGGTACGGTGAGCAGTTCTTC
TRBD1 | TRBJ1-5 | NA | TRBV28 | CASRPPDRVMYPQHF | TGTGCCAGCAGACCACCGGACAGGGTAATGTACCCCCAGCATTTT
TRBD1 | TRBJ1-4 | NA | TRBV7-9 | CASRQGANEKLFF | TGTGCCAGCAGACAGGGGGCTAATGAAAAACTGTTTTTT
NA | TRBJ2-5 | NA | TRBV29-1 | CSVFVRGETQYF | TGCAGCGTTTTCGTCAGGGGAGAGACCCAGTACTTC
TRBD1 | TRBJ1-6 | NA | TRBV9 | CASSARQGANSPLHF | TGTGCCAGCAGCGCTCGACAGGGAGCTAATTCACCCCTCCACTTT
TRBD1 | TRBJ1-3 | NA | TRBV24-1 | CATSDLNGTGISGNTIYF | TGTGCCACCAGTGATTTGAACGGGACAGGGATCTCTGGAAACACCATATATTTT
NA | TRBJ2-2 | few | TRBV9 | CASSAQGKGTGELFF | TGTGCCAGCAGCGCGCAGGGAAAGGGGACCGGGGAGCTGTTTTTT
NA | TRBJ1-2 | NA | TRBV18 | CASSPPGQYANYGYTF | TGTGCCAGCTCACCCCCCGGACAGTACGCCAACTATGGCTACACCTTC
NA | TRBJ1-1 | many | TRBV9 | CASSVQGSTEAFF | TGTGCCAGCAGCGTCCAGGGGAGCACTGAAGCTTTCTTT
NA | TRBJ2-1 | NA | TRBV14 | CASSQDRLNEQFF | TGTGCCAGCAGCCAAGACAGACTCAATGAGCAGTTCTTC
TRBD1 | TRBJ1-2 | NA | TRBV18 | CASSPPGRGSYGYTF | TGTGCCAGCTCACCACCGGGCAGGGGGAGTTATGGCTACACCTTC
NA | TRBJ1-1 | NA | TRBV24-1 | CATSAMNTEAFF | TGTGCCACCAGTGCCATGAACACTGAAGCTTTCTTT
TRBD1 | TRBJ1-2 | few | TRBV5-1 | CASSDRTGDGYGYTF | TGCGCCAGCAGCGACCGCACAGGGGACGGCTATGGCTACACCTTC
TRBD1 | TRBJ1-2 | NA | TRBV6-5 | CASSPDREPNYGYTF | TGTGCCAGCAGCCCGGACAGGGAACCTAACTATGGCTACACCTTC
NA | TRBJ1-2 | NA | TRBV2 | CASLLGEYGYTF | TGTGCCAGCCTCCTAGGAGAATACGGCTACACCTTC
TRBD1 | TRBJ1-6 | NA | TRBV4-1 | CASSQVGTGAPLHF | TGCGCCAGCAGCCAAGTTGGGACAGGCGCACCCCTCCACTTT
TRBD1 | TRBJ2-7 | NA | TRBV18 | CASSSGTGVYEQYF | TGTGCCAGCTCCTCCGGGACAGGGGTCTACGAGCAGTACTTC
TRBD1 | TRBJ1-5 | few | TRBV5-8 | CASSPGTGPQHF | TGTGCCAGCAGCCCTGGGACAGGGCCCCAGCATTTT
TRBD1 | TRBJ1-2 | NA | TRBV18 | CASSGDRALTGYTF | TGTGCCAGCTCAGGGGACAGGGCGCTAACTGGCTACACCTTC
NA | TRBJ2-7 | NA | TRBV5-1 | CASSLDFYEQYF | TGCGCCAGCAGCCTGGACTTTTACGAGCAGTACTTC
TRBD1 | TRBJ1-5 | NA | TRBV2 | CASSRQGVENQPQHF | TGTGCCAGCAGTCGACAGGGAGTGGAAAATCAGCCCCAGCATTTT
NA | TRBJ1-3 | NA | TRBV5-4 | CASSWRGGGNTIYF | TGTGCCAGCAGCTGGAGGGGAGGGGGAAACACCATATATTTT
TRBD2 | TRBJ2-1 | NA | TRBV4-2 | CASSQMSSGGYNEQFF | TGTGCCAGCAGCCAAATGTCTAGCGGGGGTTACAATGAGCAGTTCTTC
NA | TRBJ2-2 | NA | TRBV30 | CAWSVPEGVGELFF | TGTGCCTGGAGTGTCCCTGAAGGGGTCGGGGAGCTGTTTTTT
NA | TRBJ1-2 | NA | TRBV3-1/TRBV3-2 | CASSQGPLETNYGYTF | TGTGCCAGCAGCCAAGGGCCGCTGGAGACTAACTATGGCTACACCTTC
NA | TRBJ2-6 | NA | TRBV4-1 | CASPPARDSGANVLTF | TGCGCCAGCCCCCCGGCCAGGGACTCTGGGGCCAACGTCCTGACTTTC
NA | TRBJ1-6 | NA | TRBV12-3/TRBV12-4 | CASKGSYNSPLHF | TGTGCCAGCAAGGGGTCCTATAATTCACCCCTCCACTTT
NA | TRBJ1-6 | NA | TRBV28 | CASSSTGSSYNSPLHF | TGTGCCAGCAGTTCTACAGGGAGCTCCTATAATTCACCCCTCCACTTT
NA | TRBJ1-3 | NA | TRBV28 | CASTGLFSGNTIYF | TGTGCCAGCACAGGACTTTTCTCTGGAAACACCATATATTTT
NA | TRBJ1-6 | NA | TRBV13 | CASSRVKGNSPLHF | TGTGCCAGCAGCAGGGTAAAGGGGAATTCACCCCTCCACTTT
TRBD1 | TRBJ2-7 | NA | TRBV11-1 | CASSPGTGNYEQYF | TGTGCCAGCAGCCCGGGGACAGGGAACTACGAGCAGTACTTC
TRBD1 | TRBJ1-2 | NA | TRBV2 | CASSVTGGGGYTF | TGTGCCAGCAGTGTAACAGGGGGTGGTGGCTACACCTTC
TRBD1 | TRBJ1-2 | NA | TRBV6-1 | CASSEGMAGGYGYTF | TGTGCCAGCAGTGAAGGGATGGCAGGGGGTTATGGCTACACCTTC
NA | TRBJ1-1 | NA | TRBV9 | CASSVAGRAGAEAFF | TGTGCCAGCAGCGTAGCGGGCCGGGCAGGGGCTGAAGCTTTCTTT
TRBD2 | TRBJ2-3 | NA | TRBV10-3 | CAICSGGSTDTQYF | TGTGCCATCTGTTCGGGGGGAAGCACAGATACGCAGTATTTT
NA | TRBJ2-2 | once | TRBV27 | CASSPLAGELFF | TGTGCCAGCAGCCCACTGGCCGGGGAGCTGTTTTTT